The sequence of this T cell receptor (beta chain) was determined in a study of neurological immune-mediated disorders. Unsorted libraries were generated from 2 million PBMCs held at -80 degrees C. TCRdb used MiXCR to reprocess the 5' RACE reads, holding one entry per CDR3 protein. The table has tens of thousands of distinct CDR3 sequences, about 4.5% seen once. This clonotype was recorded many times. The CDR3 is 13 residues long. V lost 2 bases to trimming and J lost 3 bases, with 7 bases between them. CDR1 and CDR2 from the germline V gene are LGHNT and FRNRAP. The chain couples TRBV12-5 to TRBJ1-1; no definite D call. Specimen: PBMCs. The clonotype was recovered from a man younger than 35 in good health. The CDR3 reads CASGLNRYTEAFF. CDR3 sequence (DNA): TGTGCTAGTGGTTTGAATAGGTACACTGAAGCTTTCTTT. Filled out from reference TRBV12-5 and TRBJ1-1, the complete variable domain reads DARVTQTPRHKVTEMGQEVTMRCQPILGHNTVFWYRQTMMQGLELLAYFRNRAPLDDSGMPKDRFSAEMPDATLATLKIQPSEPRDSAVYFCASGLNRYTEAFFGQGTRLTVV.